This T cell receptor beta chain was captured in a study of cytomegalovirus exposure and HLA in healthy donors (dated by TCRdb to about 2017). About the investigation overall: According to a later analysis, the roughly 120 validation repertoires were produced on the same platform as the roughly 700 repertoires of the first cohort. The aim of the study was to test whether cataloging public T cell receptors could identify signatures of past pathogen exposure. To predict cytomegalovirus infection status, the study combined high-throughput TCR immunosequencing, statistical association of individual TCRs with disease status, and machine learning. Besides the first cohort of 500 to 700 subjects, a separate validation cohort made up of roughly 120 different subjects was used. Results the study describes overall, beyond this receptor: A later analysis found that TCRs clustered in the first cohort also tended to co-occur in the roughly 120 validation repertoires, with approximately 94% of cluster scores above 0. A few of the identified cytomegalovirus-associated TCR beta chains were confirmed in vitro to be specific for cytomegalovirus antigens. The authors suggested that the approach could potentially be generalized to other disease states and immunological phenotypes. A later analysis had no HLA typing for the validation cohort, so co-occurrence there was scored across all 110 or so repertoires. Cytomegalovirus status was reported to be diagnosed by the classifier with high specificity and sensitivity in both the original and validation cohorts. The study listed 150 to 200 TCR beta chains as associated with cytomegalovirus. Most TCR sequences were seen in very few donors, while some public TCRs were found in many individuals.

Library construction relied on the immunoSEQ multiplex PCR assay. The study's own analysis went as follows. To diagnose cytomegalovirus status from the catalog of TCR beta chain sequences, a statistical classification framework was built. Not all clones reach the TCRdb copy of this immuneACCESS table, which keeps in-frame sequences only. Checked studies attribute under half of the gap to unresolved V genes and leave the rest unexplained. V and J calls and clone size follow that table, whereas D and trimming were derived from the DNA. The sample contains about 110,000 clones, approximately 90% of them found a single time. The top ten clones comprise roughly 1.4% of the sample. Counted from cysteine to phenylalanine, this CDR3 has 15 amino acids. The DNA shown is the 45-base CDR3, in frame from base 1. Here V drops 5 bases and J drops 5 bases, and the junction holds 6 bases not matched to any gene. CDR1 and CDR2 are drawn from the germline V gene: KGHSH, LQKENI.

The donors were included in the validation cohort of approximately 130 subjects, a group kept apart from the approximately 690-subject first cohort. Notes on this clone: Its antigen remains undetermined. It has no much larger one-base neighbor in the sample; base qualities were not kept.

Sequencing used PBMCs. The receptor chain draws on TRBV18 and TRBJ2-1, and TRBD1 matches 10 of the central bases. This receptor was obtained from a woman aged 25 to 39 in good health and CMV-seropositive. The CDR3 is CASSTTGTGDNEQFF. Read as DNA, the sequence is TGTGCCAGCTCAACTACCGGGACAGGGGACAATGAGCAGTTCTTC.